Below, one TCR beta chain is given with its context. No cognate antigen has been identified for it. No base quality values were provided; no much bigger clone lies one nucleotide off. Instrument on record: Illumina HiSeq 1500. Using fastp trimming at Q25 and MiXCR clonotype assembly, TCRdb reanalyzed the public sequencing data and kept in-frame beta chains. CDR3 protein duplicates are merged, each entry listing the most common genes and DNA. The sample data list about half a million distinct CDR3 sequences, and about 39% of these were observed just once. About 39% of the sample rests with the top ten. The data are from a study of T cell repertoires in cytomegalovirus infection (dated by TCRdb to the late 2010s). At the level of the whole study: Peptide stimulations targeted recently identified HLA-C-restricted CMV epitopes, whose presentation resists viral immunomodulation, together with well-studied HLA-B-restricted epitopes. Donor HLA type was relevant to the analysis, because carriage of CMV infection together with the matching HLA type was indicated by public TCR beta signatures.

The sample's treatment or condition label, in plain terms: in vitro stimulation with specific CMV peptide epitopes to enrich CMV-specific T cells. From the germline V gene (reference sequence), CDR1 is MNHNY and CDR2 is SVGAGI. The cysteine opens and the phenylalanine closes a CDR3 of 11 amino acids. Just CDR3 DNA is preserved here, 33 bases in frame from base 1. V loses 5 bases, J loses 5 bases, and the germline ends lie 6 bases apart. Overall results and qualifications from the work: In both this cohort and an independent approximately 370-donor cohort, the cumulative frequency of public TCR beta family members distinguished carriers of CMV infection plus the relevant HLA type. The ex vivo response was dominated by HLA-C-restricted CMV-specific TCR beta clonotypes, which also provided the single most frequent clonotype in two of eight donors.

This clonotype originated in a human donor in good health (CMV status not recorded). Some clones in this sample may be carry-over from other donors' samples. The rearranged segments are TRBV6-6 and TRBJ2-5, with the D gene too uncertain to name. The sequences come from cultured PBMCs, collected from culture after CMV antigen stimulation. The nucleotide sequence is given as TGTGCCAGCAGTGCGAGCGAGACCCAGTACTTC. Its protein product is CASSASETQYF.